The present T cell receptor (beta chain) was sequenced within a study of OX40 agonist ivuxolimab in advanced cancers. Produced via immunoSEQ multiplex PCR; TCRdb's table is partial and in-frame only. The sample shows about 70,000 clones, around 80% of them seen only once. CDR3 length: 13 amino acids. Germline V CDR1 and CDR2: MRHNA, SNTAGT. V dropped 2 bases and J dropped 8; count of bases not matched to a gene: 3. This TCR came from an adult with an advanced solid tumor such as melanoma, head and neck, liver or kidney cancer. Sequencing was performed on CD4+ or CD8+ T cells sorted from blood, taken in a trial of the OX40 agonist ivuxolimab. V gene TRBV6-4 combines with J gene TRBJ2-1; TRBD1 agrees at 7 bases. CDR3 nucleotides: TGTGCCAGCAGTGACGCCGGGACAGATGAGCAGTTCTTC. This translates into CASSDAGTDEQFF.